A single sample is the source of the 9 T cell receptor beta chains below, sequenced in a study of breast tumors, draining lymph nodes, adjacent tissues. Samples came from axillary lymph nodes draining the breast cancer. TCRdb processed the multiplex PCR reads anew with MiXCR; each CDR3 protein has one entry. The table lists over 100,000 distinct CDR3 sequences, 20% to 25% of them singletons. Sequenced input: axillary lymph node tissue. The receptors shown here come from a female donor with breast cancer. Some clones in this sample may be carry-over from other donors' samples.

The rearrangement uses TRBV11-2 and TRBJ1-5; weak D call: TRBD1 (6 bases). CDR3 size: 14 residues. Germline values: CDR1 SGHAT, CDR2 FQNNGV. V lost 5 bases and J 6 bases, leaving 14 bases between the germline ends. CDR3 residues: CASSVDGGSQPQHF. The CDR3 DNA reads as TGTGCCAGCAGCGTGGACGGGGGCAGTCAGCCCCAGCATTTT.

This clonotype was seen more than once but under ten times. CDR3 in DNA: TGTGCCAGCAGACCCGAATGGGCCCCCAGGGTCGTCTATGGCTACACCTTC. Amino acids: CASRPEWAPRVVYGYTF. V usage is TRBV27 and J usage is TRBJ1-2; TRBD1 is a possible D gene (5 bases). The CDR3 has 17 residues. V lost 6 bases to trimming and J lost 4 bases, with 24 bases between them. The germline gives CDR1 MNHEY, CDR2 SMNVEV (reference sequence).

This clonotype was observed a few times. The chain links TRBV6-2 or TRBV6-3 to TRBJ2-1; 8 positions agree with TRBD2. The CDR3 sequence is 15 residues long. Losses at the gene ends were 7 bases for V and 4 bases for J; bases not matched to a gene: 9. Germline values: CDR1 MNHEY, CDR2 SVGEGT. The CDR3 spells CASMVLSGVYNEQFF. The CDR3 bases are TGTGCCAGCATGGTACTTAGCGGGGTATACAATGAGCAGTTCTTC.

This clonotype was found many times. V usage is TRBV20-1 and J usage is TRBJ2-5; 12 positions agree with TRBD1. The V gene end was trimmed by 0 bases and the J gene end by 4 bases; junction bases not matched to a gene: 6. Germline V CDR1 and CDR2: DFQATT, SNEGSKA (reference sequence). The CDR3 loop spans 16 amino acids. In DNA form, the CDR3 reads TGCAGTGCTAGAGACGGGACAGGGGGCGGTCGAGAGACCCAGTACTTC. Its translation is CSARDGTGGGRETQYF.

This clonotype came up many times. The chain recombines TRBV7-8 with TRBJ2-3; D is undetermined. The CDR3 contains 13 residues. V was shortened by 4 bases and J by 2 bases, with 7 bases between the two germline ends. Germline lookup yields CDR1 SGHVS and CDR2 FQNEAQ. The CDR3 DNA reads as TGTGCCAGCAGCTCACTGGTCACAGATACGCAGTATTTT. Amino acids: CASSSLVTDTQYF. Full variable domain (remainder filled in from reference TRBV7-8 and TRBJ2-3): GAGVSQSPRYKVAKRGQDVALRCDPISGHVSLFWYQQALGQGPEFLTYFQNEAQLDKSGLPSDRFFAERPEGSVSTLKIQRTQQEDSAVYLCASSSLVTDTQYFGPGTRLTVL.

Points on this clonotype: No conserved phenylalanine or tryptophan is present at the end of the CDR3, so a read error is the likely explanation. The chain links TRBV28 to TRBJ2-5, with 8 bases matching TRBD1. The CDR3 sequence is 15 residues long. The germline CDR1 and CDR2 sequences are MDHEN and SYDVKM. V shed 6 bases and J 5 bases; nucleotides not matched to a gene: 11. The CDR3 sequence: CASSTPGQDRETQYL. Here the CDR3 DNA reads TGTGCCAGCAGCACACCGGGACAGGATAGGGAGACCCAGTACCTC.

Concerning this clonotype itself: An end of the junction does not agree with germline; a read error may underlie this. The chain couples TRBV18 to TRBJ1-2, with a tentative D call TRBD1 (6 bases). The germline CDR1 and CDR2 sequences are KGHSH and LQKENI. The CDR3 is 16 residues long. As DNA, the CDR3 is TGTGCCGGCTCACCTTACCCAGGGGTACCTAACTATGGCTACACCTTC. Translation: CAGSPYPGVPNYGYTF.

This clonotype was counted many times. V gene TRBV15 combines with J gene TRBJ2-7, with 11 positions matching TRBD1. The CDR3 length is 14 residues. From germline, CDR1 is LNHNV and CDR2 YYDKDF (reference sequence). J gave up 7 bases and V 3 bases, and 5 bases lay outside the gene matches. The CDR3 protein is CATSSGQGAREQYF. CDR3 sequence (DNA): TGTGCCACCAGCAGTGGACAGGGGGCTAGGGAGCAGTACTTC. Full variable domain (outside the CDR3, taken from reference TRBV15 and TRBJ2-7): DAMVIQNPRYQVTQFGKPVTLSCSQTLNHNVMYWYQQKSSQAPKLLFHYYDKDFNNEADTPDNFQSRRPNTSFCFLDIRSPGLGDTAMYLCATSSGQGAREQYFGPGTRLTVT.

This clonotype was found many times. V is TRBV20-1 and J is TRBJ2-7; 11 positions agree with TRBD2. Losses at the gene ends were 0 bases for V and 2 bases for J; bases not matched to a gene: 6. The CDR3 spans 16 residues. Looked up from germline, CDR1 is DFQATT and CDR2 is SNEGSKA (reference sequence). The CDR3 DNA reads as TGCAGTGCTAGAGATGGCCTAGCGGGAGGACCCTACGAGCAGTACTTC. Translating gives CSARDGLAGGPYEQYF.